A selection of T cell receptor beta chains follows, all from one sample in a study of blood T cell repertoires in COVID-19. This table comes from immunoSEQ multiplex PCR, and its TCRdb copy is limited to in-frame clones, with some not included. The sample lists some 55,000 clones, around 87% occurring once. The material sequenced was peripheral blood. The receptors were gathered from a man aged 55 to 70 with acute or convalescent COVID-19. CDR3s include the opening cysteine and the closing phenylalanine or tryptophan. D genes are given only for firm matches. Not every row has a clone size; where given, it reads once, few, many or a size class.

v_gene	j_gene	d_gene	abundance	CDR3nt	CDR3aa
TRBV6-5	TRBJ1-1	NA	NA	TGTGCCAGCAGTTACTCCGGGGGGGGCACTGAAGCTTTCTTT	CASSYSGGGTEAFF
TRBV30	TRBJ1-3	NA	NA	TGTGCCTGGAGTGTGGGCAGCTCTGGAAACACCATATATTTT	CAWSVGSSGNTIYF
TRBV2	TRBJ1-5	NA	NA	TGTGCCAGCAGACCGCCACAGGGAGTAAATCAGCCCCAGCATTTT	CASRPPQGVNQPQHF
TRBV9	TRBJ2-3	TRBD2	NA	TGTGCCAGCAGTACTCTAGCGGGGGCCACAGATACGCAGTATTTT	CASSTLAGATDTQYF
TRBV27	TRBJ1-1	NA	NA	TGTGCCAGCAGTTTAGGGGGGGGACAAGATAAAGCTTTCTTT	CASSLGGGQDKAFF
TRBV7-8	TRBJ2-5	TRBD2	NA	TGTGCCAGCAGCCAGGGACTAGCGGGAGAGACCCAGTACTTC	CASSQGLAGETQYF
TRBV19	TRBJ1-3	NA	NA	TGTGCCAGTAACCCAAACGAGGGGGTTCGAAACACCATATATTTT	CASNPNEGVRNTIYF
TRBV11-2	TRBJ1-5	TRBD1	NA	TGTGCCAGCAGCTTAAGGTCGACAGGGTCGGGCAATCAGCCCCAGCATTTT	CASSLRSTGSGNQPQHF
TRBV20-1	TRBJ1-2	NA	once	TGCAGTGCTACAGACCAGGTTGGTTACACCTTC	CSATDQVGYTF
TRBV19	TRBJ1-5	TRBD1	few	TGTGCCAGTAGTTGGACAGGCAATAGCAATCAGCCCCAGCATTTT	CASSWTGNSNQPQHF
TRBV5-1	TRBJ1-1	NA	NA	TGCGCCAGCCGGGACCTGAAGGGGGGGATGAACACTGAAGCTTTCTTT	CASRDLKGGMNTEAFF
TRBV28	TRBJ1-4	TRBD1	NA	TGTGCCAGCAGTTTATTACAGGGGGCAACTAATGAAAAACTGTTTTTT	CASSLLQGATNEKLFF
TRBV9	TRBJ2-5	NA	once	TGTGCCAGCAGCGTTGGACAGAACCAAGAGACCCAGTACTTC	CASSVGQNQETQYF
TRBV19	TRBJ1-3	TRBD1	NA	TGTGCCAGTAGTATTTGGGACAGGCCGAGCTCTGGAAACACCATATATTTT	CASSIWDRPSSGNTIYF
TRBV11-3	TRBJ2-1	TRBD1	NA	TGTGCCAGCAGCCAAACCGGGACAGGACACAATGAGCAGTTCTTC	CASSQTGTGHNEQFF
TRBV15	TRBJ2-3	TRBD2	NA	TGTGCCACCAGCCGTAGCCACGGAGCGGGGGTCACAGATACGCAGTATTTT	CATSRSHGAGVTDTQYF
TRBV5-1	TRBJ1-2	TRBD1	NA	TGCGCCAGCAGCTTGGCGTCAGGGGGCGGGTATGGCTACACCTTC	CASSLASGGGYGYTF
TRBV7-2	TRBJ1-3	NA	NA	TGTGCCAGCAGTCCGACATTTGCTGGAAACACCATATATTTT	CASSPTFAGNTIYF
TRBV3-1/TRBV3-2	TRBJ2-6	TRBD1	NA	TGTGCCAGCAGCCAGACAGGGGGAACTGCTGGGGCCAACGTCCTGACTTTC	CASSQTGGTAGANVLTF
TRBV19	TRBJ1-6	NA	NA	TGTGCCAGTAGTCCACCTACAGGGTACGGTTCACCCCTCCACTTT	CASSPPTGYGSPLHF
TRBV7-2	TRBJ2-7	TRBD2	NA	TGTGCCAGCAGCTACTCGACTAGCGACGAGCAGTACTTC	CASSYSTSDEQYF
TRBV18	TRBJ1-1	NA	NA	TGTGCCAGCTCACTTTCTGGAGGGGCGGTGGATGAAGCTTTCTTT	CASSLSGGAVDEAFF
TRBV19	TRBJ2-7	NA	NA	TGTGCCAGTAGTATTGGGTCAGGGGTGGGCTACGAGCAGTACTTC	CASSIGSGVGYEQYF
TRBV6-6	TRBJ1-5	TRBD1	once	TGTGCCAGCAGGGGACAGGTTAATCAGCCCCAGCATTTT	CASRGQVNQPQHF
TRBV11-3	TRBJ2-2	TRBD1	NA	TGTGCCAGCAGCACGGGACAGGCCCTTTCCGGGGAGCTGTTTTTT	CASSTGQALSGELFF
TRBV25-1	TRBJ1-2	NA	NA	TGTGCCAGCAGAGGTTTGCAAGGGGAGGTTGATGGCTACACCTTC	CASRGLQGEVDGYTF
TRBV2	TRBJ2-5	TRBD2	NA	TGTGCCAGCAGTGAAGTGGTTAGCGGGCTCCAAGAGACCCAGTACTTC	CASSEVVSGLQETQYF
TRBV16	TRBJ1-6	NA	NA	TGTGCCAGCAGCCAATCGACTGGTAATTCACCCCTCCACTTT	CASSQSTGNSPLHF
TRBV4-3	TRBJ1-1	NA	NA	TGCGCCAGCAGCCAAGTGTCGGGGACTGAAGCTTTCTTT	CASSQVSGTEAFF
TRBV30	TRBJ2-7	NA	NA	TGTGCCTGGAGTAACGGGCAGGGAGGCTCCTACGAGCAGTACTTC	CAWSNGQGGSYEQYF
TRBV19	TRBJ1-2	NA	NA	TGTGCCAGTAGTACCGGCCCCCAGGGTGGCTACACCTTC	CASSTGPQGGYTF
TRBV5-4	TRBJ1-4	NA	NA	TGTGCCAGCAGCTTGGCCAGGGGTGAAAAACTGTTTTTT	CASSLARGEKLFF
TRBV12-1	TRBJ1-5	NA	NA	TGTGCCAGCAGCTTTTCTCCCCGGAGTCAGCCCCAGCATTTT	CASSFSPRSQPQHF
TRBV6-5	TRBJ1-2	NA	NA	TGTGCCAGCGCCTCGGGGTATGGCTACACCTTC	CASASGYGYTF
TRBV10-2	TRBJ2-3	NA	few	TGCGCCAGCAGTGAGTCGACGGGTTCCGTCGTGTATACGCAGTATTTT	CASSESTGSVVYTQYF
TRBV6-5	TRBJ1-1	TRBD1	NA	TGTGCCAGCAGTTACGGGGACAGGAGAATGAACACTGAAGCTTTCTTT	CASSYGDRRMNTEAFF
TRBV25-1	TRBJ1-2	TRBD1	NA	TGTGCCAGCAGCACAGGGGAGGGCTACACCTTC	CASSTGEGYTF
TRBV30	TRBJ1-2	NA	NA	TGTGCCTGGACCGAAACGCGGAGGGGTATGGGCTACACCTTC	CAWTETRRGMGYTF
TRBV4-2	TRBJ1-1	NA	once	TGTGCCAGCAGCCACGGGTTCACCCCCACGAACACTGAAGCTTTCTTT	CASSHGFTPTNTEAFF
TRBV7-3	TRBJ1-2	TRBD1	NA	TGTGCCAGCAGCCCCCAGGGGGACTATGGCTACACCTTC	CASSPQGDYGYTF
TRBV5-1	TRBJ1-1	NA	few	TGCGCCAGCAGCCCAGGACAGTACACTGAAGCTTTCTTT	CASSPGQYTEAFF
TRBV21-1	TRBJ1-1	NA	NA	TGTGCCAGCAGCCTTCATCCGCGGGCTACTGAAGCTTTCTTT	CASSLHPRATEAFF
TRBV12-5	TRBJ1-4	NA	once	TGTGCTAGTGGAATCTCAACTAATGAAAAACTGTTTTTT	CASGISTNEKLFF
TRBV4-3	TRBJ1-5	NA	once	TGCGCCAGCAGCCAAGAGCGAGATCAGCCCCAGCATTTT	CASSQERDQPQHF
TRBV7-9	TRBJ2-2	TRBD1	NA	TGTGCCAGCAGCTTTTTTCATACCGGGACAGGGAACACCGGGGAGCTGTTTTTT	CASSFFHTGTGNTGELFF
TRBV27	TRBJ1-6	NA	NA	TGTGCCAGCAGTTTCGAGAATTCACCCCTCCACTTT	CASSFENSPLHF
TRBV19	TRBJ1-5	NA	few	TGTGCCAGTACCCTAGAGAGAAACAATCAGCCCCAGCATTTT	CASTLERNNQPQHF
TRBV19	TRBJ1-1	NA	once	TGTGCCAGTAGCTACAGGGAGAACACTGAAGCTTTCTTT	CASSYRENTEAFF
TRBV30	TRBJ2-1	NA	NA	TGTGCCTGGAGAAAGGCTAGTGAGGAGGAGCAGTTCTTC	CAWRKASEEEQFF
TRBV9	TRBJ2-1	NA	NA	TGTGCCAGCAGCGTAGGGATGGGCGGGGAGCGCAATGAGCAGTTCTTC	CASSVGMGGERNEQFF
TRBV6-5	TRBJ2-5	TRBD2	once	TGTGCCAGCAGTTCTGGACTAGCAGGAGAGACCCAGTACTTC	CASSSGLAGETQYF
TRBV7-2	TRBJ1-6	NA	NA	TGTGCCAGCAGCTTTAACCCGAGCTCCTATAATTCACCCCTCCACTTT	CASSFNPSSYNSPLHF
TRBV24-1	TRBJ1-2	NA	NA	TGTGCCACCAGTGCCCATGCTCCCTATCTCTATGGCTACACCTTC	CATSAHAPYLYGYTF
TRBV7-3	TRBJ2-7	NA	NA	TGTGCCAGCAGCCCCCAGTCGGGGGAAGCCTACGAGCAGTACTTC	CASSPQSGEAYEQYF
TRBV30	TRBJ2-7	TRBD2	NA	TGTGCCTGGAGTGGGCAGTGGGGGGGCGAGCAGTACTTC	CAWSGQWGGEQYF
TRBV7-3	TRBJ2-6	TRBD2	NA	TGTGCCAGCAGCTTATGGACTAGCGGAGATGGGGCCAACGTCCTGACTTTC	CASSLWTSGDGANVLTF
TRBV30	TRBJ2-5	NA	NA	TGTGCCTGGAGCCCCGGGGTAGGGGAGACCCAGTACTTC	CAWSPGVGETQYF
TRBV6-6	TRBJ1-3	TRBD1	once	TGTGCCAGCACCAGGGGGTCCTCTGGAAACACCATATATTTT	CASTRGSSGNTIYF
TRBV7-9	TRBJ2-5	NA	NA	TGTGCCAGCAGCCCCAGGGAGTGGGGGAGGTCGGGAGAGACCCAGTACTTC	CASSPREWGRSGETQYF
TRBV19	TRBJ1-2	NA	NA	TGTGCCAGTAGTATAGGGACAGCTGGTGGTGACTATGGCTACACCTTC	CASSIGTAGGDYGYTF